Listed below are T cell receptor beta chains from one sample, sequenced in a study of beta chain features in type 1 diabetes. Produced via immunoSEQ multiplex PCR; TCRdb's table is partial and in-frame only. Of approximately 150,000 clones listed, roughly 10% are singletons. Sequencing input: central memory CD4+ T cells from blood. These receptors originate from a man younger than 40 with type 1 diabetes. Both conserved end residues are part of each CDR3. A D gene is named only where the DNA matches it firmly. Expanded clones are given a class, and other clones once, few, many or no size at all.

J | length | size | V | D | CDR3 | DNA
TRBJ1-1 | 15 | few | TRBV6-5 | NA | CASSYSRVGDTEAFF | TGTGCCAGCAGTTACTCGAGGGTTGGGGACACTGAAGCTTTCTTT
TRBJ1-5 | 13 | NA | TRBV6-1 | TRBD1 | CASLRQGDQPQHF | TGTGCCAGCTTAAGACAGGGGGATCAGCCCCAGCATTTT
TRBJ1-2 | 13 | few | TRBV7-2 | TRBD1 | CASSPGGGNGYTF | TGTGCCAGCAGCCCAGGGGGAGGAAATGGCTACACCTTC
TRBJ1-1 | 13 | few | TRBV14 | NA | CASSLQGNTEAFF | TGTGCCAGCAGCCTACAGGGTAACACTGAAGCTTTCTTT
TRBJ2-3 | 13 | NA | TRBV7-3 | TRBD1 | CASSSRQGAQQYF | TGTGCCAGCAGCTCGCGACAGGGGGCCCAGCAGTATTTT
TRBJ1-1 | 15 | few | TRBV10-1 | TRBD1 | CASSDSGQGNTEAFF | TGCGCCAGCAGTGATTCGGGACAGGGGAACACTGAAGCTTTCTTT
TRBJ1-2 | 15 | few | TRBV5-1 | TRBD1 | CASSTSGQGNRGYTF | TGCGCCAGCAGCACCTCCGGACAGGGGAATCGAGGCTACACCTTC
TRBJ2-1 | 15 | NA | TRBV6-5 | TRBD2 | CASSYSPSGHNEQFF | TGTGCCAGCAGTTACTCCCCTAGCGGGCACAATGAGCAGTTCTTC
TRBJ1-6 | 14 | NA | TRBV18 | NA | CASSPRQDDSPLHF | TGTGCCAGCTCACCACGACAGGATGATTCACCCCTCCACTTT
TRBJ2-7 | 14 | many | TRBV29-1 | TRBD1 | CSVVGGQGADEQYF | TGCAGCGTTGTAGGTGGACAGGGGGCGGACGAGCAGTACTTC
TRBJ2-1 | 11 | few | TRBV18 | NA | CASSPSDTQFF | TGTGCCAGCTCACCTTCAGACACCCAGTTCTTC
TRBJ2-7 | 15 | few | TRBV27 | TRBD1 | CASSLSIGTGVEQYF | TGTGCCAGCAGTTTATCGATCGGGACAGGGGTCGAGCAGTACTTC
TRBJ2-1 | 18 | few | TRBV10-3 | TRBD2 | CAISEIRTSGSLGNEQFF | TGTGCCATCAGTGAGATTCGGACTAGCGGGTCCCTGGGCAATGAGCAGTTCTTC
TRBJ2-7 | 15 | NA | TRBV7-2 | TRBD1 | CASSFSGTGDYEQYF | TGTGCCAGCAGCTTTTCCGGGACAGGGGATTACGAGCAGTACTTC
TRBJ2-3 | 15 | NA | TRBV6-6 | NA | CASSRVGGLTDTQYF | TGTGCCAGCAGTAGGGTGGGGGGACTCACAGATACGCAGTATTTT
TRBJ1-4 | 14 | NA | TRBV5-4 | TRBD1 | CASSSGQVNEKLFF | TGTGCCAGCAGTTCCGGACAGGTTAATGAAAAACTGTTTTTT
TRBJ1-6 | 15 | few | TRBV9 | NA | CASSALGGQGSPLHF | TGTGCCAGCAGCGCCCTCGGGGGGCAAGGTTCACCCCTCCACTTT
TRBJ2-7 | 14 | few | TRBV27 | TRBD1 | CASSSDRYTYEQYF | TGTGCCAGCAGTTCGGACAGGTATACCTACGAGCAGTACTTC
TRBJ2-1 | 13 | few | TRBV18 | NA | CASSPSSYNEQFF | TGTGCCAGCTCACCTAGCTCCTACAATGAGCAGTTCTTC
TRBJ1-2 | 15 | NA | TRBV6-1 | NA | CASSEAQSPGFGYTF | TGTGCCAGCAGTGAAGCGCAGTCGCCCGGGTTTGGCTACACCTTC
TRBJ1-1 | 15 | few | TRBV27 | NA | CASSALPQGRTEAFF | TGTGCCAGCAGCGCCCTCCCGCAGGGTCGGACTGAAGCTTTCTTT
TRBJ2-7 | 11 | NA | TRBV21-1 | NA | CASSLPGTSSF | TGTGCCAGCAGCCTGCCAGGGACTAGCAGCTTC
TRBJ2-7 | 13 | NA | TRBV7-9 | NA | CASSPTETGKQYF | TGTGCCAGCAGCCCGACCGAGACAGGAAAGCAGTACTTC
TRBJ1-1 | 13 | few | TRBV6-5 | NA | CASSNQAYTEAFF | TGTGCCAGCAGTAATCAGGCGTACACTGAAGCTTTCTTT
TRBJ1-2 | 12 | few | TRBV2 | NA | CASRRSPRGYTF | TGTGCCAGCAGGCGGTCCCCCAGAGGCTACACCTTC
TRBJ2-5 | 16 | NA | TRBV5-4 | NA | CASSKQYGGMAETQYF | TGTGCCAGCAGCAAGCAATACGGGGGAATGGCAGAGACCCAGTACTTC
TRBJ2-7 | 11 | few | TRBV28 | NA | CASRDSYEQYF | TGTGCCAGCAGAGACAGCTACGAGCAGTACTTC
TRBJ1-6 | 15 | NA | TRBV4-3 | TRBD1 | CASTLSGTGDSPLHF | TGCGCCAGCACCCTCTCCGGGACAGGGGACTCACCCCTCCACTTT
TRBJ1-2 | 16 | few | TRBV7-2 | NA | CASSLALRGNNYGYTF | TGTGCCAGCAGCTTAGCGCTGAGAGGAAATAACTATGGCTACACCTTC
TRBJ2-2 | 13 | many | TRBV7-8 | NA | CASSSVNTGELFF | TGTGCCAGCAGCTCCGTGAACACCGGGGAGCTGTTTTTT
TRBJ1-3 | 13 | NA | TRBV28 | TRBD1 | CASSLGQGNTIYF | TGTGCCAGCAGTTTGGGACAGGGCAACACCATATATTTT
TRBJ1-5 | 14 | NA | TRBV5-6 | NA | CASSRSGVGQPQHF | TGTGCCAGCAGCCGTTCAGGGGTCGGTCAGCCCCAGCATTTT
TRBJ2-5 | 14 | NA | TRBV11-2 | NA | CASSLRVAQETQYF | TGTGCCAGCAGCCTCAGGGTCGCCCAAGAGACCCAGTACTTC
TRBJ2-2 | 12 | few | TRBV28 | NA | CASSSLTGELFF | TGTGCCAGCAGCTCCCTCACCGGGGAGCTGTTTTTT
TRBJ2-7 | 13 | NA | TRBV6-5 | NA | CASRPRPRYEQYF | TGTGCCAGCAGGCCCCGCCCTCGGTACGAGCAGTACTTC
TRBJ2-2 | 13 | few | TRBV28 | NA | CASSLADTGELFF | TGTGCCAGCAGTTTGGCGGACACCGGGGAGCTGTTTTTT
TRBJ2-2 | 12 | NA | TRBV2 | NA | CASRRDSGELFF | TGTGCCAGCAGGCGGGACAGCGGGGAGCTGTTTTTT
TRBJ2-6 | 14 | few | TRBV28 | NA | CATLRGSGANVLTF | TGTGCCACCCTCCGAGGGTCTGGGGCCAACGTCCTGACTTTC
TRBJ2-5 | 14 | NA | TRBV2 | TRBD2 | CASSGGGPQETQYF | TGTGCCAGCAGTGGCGGGGGACCTCAAGAGACCCAGTACTTC
TRBJ2-5 | 14 | few | TRBV19 | TRBD2 | CASSMGLGGETQYF | TGTGCCAGTAGTATGGGACTAGGAGGTGAGACCCAGTACTTC
TRBJ2-1 | 12 | NA | TRBV5-1 | NA | CASSGPGNEQFF | TGCGCCAGCAGCGGGCCAGGCAATGAGCAGTTCTTC
TRBJ1-5 | 14 | few | TRBV6-6 | NA | CASSYPQINQPQHF | TGTGCCAGCAGTTACCCACAGATAAATCAGCCCCAGCATTTT
TRBJ2-5 | 13 | NA | TRBV11-2 | NA | CASSLVPFETQYF | TGTGCCAGCAGCTTAGTTCCTTTTGAGACCCAGTACTTC
TRBJ2-5 | 15 | few | TRBV14 | NA | CASSQGGSGGETQYF | TGTGCCAGCAGCCAAGGTGGCAGTGGCGGAGAGACCCAGTACTTC
TRBJ1-1 | 14 | few | TRBV6-5 | NA | CASSYTRGGTEAFF | TGTGCCAGCAGTTACACCAGGGGAGGGACTGAAGCTTTCTTT
TRBJ2-1 | 15 | few | TRBV7-9 | TRBD2 | CASSSSGLANNEQFF | TGTGCCAGCAGCTCCTCGGGACTAGCGAACAATGAGCAGTTCTTC
TRBJ2-5 | 14 | few | TRBV5-4 | NA | CASSLQGSMETQYF | TGTGCCAGCAGCTTGCAGGGGAGTATGGAGACCCAGTACTTC
TRBJ1-1 | 13 | NA | TRBV18 | NA | CASSDGMNTEAFF | TGTGCCAGCTCAGACGGGATGAACACTGAAGCTTTCTTT
TRBJ1-2 | 15 | NA | TRBV30 | NA | CAWSVLGWEPIGYTF | TGTGCCTGGAGTGTACTGGGGTGGGAGCCGATTGGCTACACCTTC
TRBJ2-7 | 14 | NA | TRBV9 | TRBD1 | CASSPRQGMGEQYF | TGTGCCAGCAGCCCGCGACAGGGCATGGGGGAGCAGTACTTC
TRBJ2-1 | 14 | NA | TRBV7-9 | NA | CASRTPSEYNEQFF | TGTGCCAGCAGGACCCCTAGCGAATACAATGAGCAGTTCTTC
TRBJ2-3 | 17 | few | TRBV7-2 | TRBD2 | CASSSSGGPLSTDTQYF | TGTGCCAGCAGCTCAAGCGGGGGGCCCCTTAGCACAGATACGCAGTATTTT
TRBJ2-3 | 14 | NA | TRBV5-4 | TRBD2 | CASSEGLAGDTQYF | TGTGCCAGCAGCGAGGGACTAGCCGGAGATACGCAGTATTTT
TRBJ2-1 | 14 | NA | TRBV12-5 | TRBD1 | CASGDGQGDNEQFF | TGTGCTAGTGGGGATGGACAGGGTGACAATGAGCAGTTCTTC